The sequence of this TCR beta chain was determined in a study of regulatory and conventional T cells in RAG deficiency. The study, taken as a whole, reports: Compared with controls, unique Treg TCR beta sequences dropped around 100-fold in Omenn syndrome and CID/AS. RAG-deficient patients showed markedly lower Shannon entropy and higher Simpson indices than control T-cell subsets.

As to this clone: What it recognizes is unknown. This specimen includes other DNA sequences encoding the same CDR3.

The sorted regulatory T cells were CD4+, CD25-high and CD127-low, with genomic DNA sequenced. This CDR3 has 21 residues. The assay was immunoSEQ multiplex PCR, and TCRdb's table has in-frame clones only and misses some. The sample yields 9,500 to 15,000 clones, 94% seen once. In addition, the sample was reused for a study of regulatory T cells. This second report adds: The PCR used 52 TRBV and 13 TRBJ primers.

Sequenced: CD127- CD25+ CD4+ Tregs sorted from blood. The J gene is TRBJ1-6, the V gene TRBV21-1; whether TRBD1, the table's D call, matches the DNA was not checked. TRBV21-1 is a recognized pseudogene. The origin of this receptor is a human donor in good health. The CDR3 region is CASSKGPGQGNNLGNNSPLHF. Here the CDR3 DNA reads TGTGCCAGCAGCAAAGGGCCGGGACAGGGCAACAACCTCGGGAATAATTCACCCCTCCACTTT.